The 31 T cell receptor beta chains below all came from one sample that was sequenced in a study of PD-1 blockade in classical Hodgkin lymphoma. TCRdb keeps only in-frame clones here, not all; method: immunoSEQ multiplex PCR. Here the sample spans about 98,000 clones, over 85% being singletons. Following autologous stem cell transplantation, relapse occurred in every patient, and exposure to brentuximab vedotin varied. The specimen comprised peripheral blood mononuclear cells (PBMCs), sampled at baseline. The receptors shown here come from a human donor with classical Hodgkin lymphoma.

The chain's CDR3 is CASSLRQGSQETQYF. CDR3 coding DNA: TGTGCCAGCAGCTTACGACAGGGCAGTCAAGAGACCCAGTACTTC. This chain joins TRBV7-9 and TRBJ2-5; 7 nucleotides match TRBD1. Germline trimming cut 2 bases from V and 2 bases from J; bases unmatched to any gene: 5. This CDR3 spans 15 amino acids. The germline V gene encodes CDR1 SEHNR and CDR2 FQNEAQ (reference sequence).

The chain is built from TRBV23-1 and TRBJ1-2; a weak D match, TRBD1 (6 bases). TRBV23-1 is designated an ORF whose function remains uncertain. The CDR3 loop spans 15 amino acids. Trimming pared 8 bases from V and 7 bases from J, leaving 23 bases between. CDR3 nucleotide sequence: TGCGCCAGCGCAAACCCCCTGGGGGGGCTTGGTGGCTACACCTTC. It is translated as CASANPLGGLGGYTF.

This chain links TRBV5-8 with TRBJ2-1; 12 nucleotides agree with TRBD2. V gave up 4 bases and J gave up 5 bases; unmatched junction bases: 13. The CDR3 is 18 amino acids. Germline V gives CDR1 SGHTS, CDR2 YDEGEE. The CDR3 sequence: CASSPGLAGRAYNNEQFF. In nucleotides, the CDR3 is TGTGCCAGCAGCCCGGGACTAGCGGGCCGGGCCTACAACAATGAGCAGTTCTTC.

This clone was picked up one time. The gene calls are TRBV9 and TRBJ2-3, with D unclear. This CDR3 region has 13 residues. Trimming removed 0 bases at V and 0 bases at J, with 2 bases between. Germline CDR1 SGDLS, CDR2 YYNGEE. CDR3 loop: CASSVASTDTQYF. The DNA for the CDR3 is TGTGCCAGCAGCGTAGCAAGCACAGATACGCAGTATTTT. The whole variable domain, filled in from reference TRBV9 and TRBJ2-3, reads DSGVTQTPKHLITATGQRVTLRCSPRSGDLSVYWYQQSLDQGLQFLIQYYNGEERAKGNILERFSAQQFPDLHSELNLSSLELGDSALYFCASSVASTDTQYFGPGTRLTVL.

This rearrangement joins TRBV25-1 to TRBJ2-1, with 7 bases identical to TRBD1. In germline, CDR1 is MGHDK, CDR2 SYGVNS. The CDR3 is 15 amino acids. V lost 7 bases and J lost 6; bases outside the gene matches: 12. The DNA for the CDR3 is TGTGCCAGCACCAGACAGGGCGGAAATATCAATGAGCAGTTCTTC. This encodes CASTRQGGNINEQFF. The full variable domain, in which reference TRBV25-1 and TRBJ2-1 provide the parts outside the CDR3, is EADIYQTPRYLVIGTGKKITLECSQTMGHDKMYWYQQDPGMELHLIHYSYGVNSTEKGDLSSESTVSRIRTEHFPLTLESARPSHTSQYLCASTRQGGNINEQFFGPGTRLTVL.

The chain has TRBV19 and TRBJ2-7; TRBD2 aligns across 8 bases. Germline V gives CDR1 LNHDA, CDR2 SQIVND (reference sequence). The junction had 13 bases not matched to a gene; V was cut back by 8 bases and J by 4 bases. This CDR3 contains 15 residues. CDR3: CASSPGLVVTYEQYF. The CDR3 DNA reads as TGTGCCAGTTCTCCGGGACTAGTTGTCACATACGAGCAGTACTTC. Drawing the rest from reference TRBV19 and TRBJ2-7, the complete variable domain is DGGITQSPKYLFRKEGQNVTLSCEQNLNHDAMYWYRQDPGQGLRLIYYSQIVNDFQKGDIAEGYSVSREKKESFPLTVTSAQKNPTAFYLCASSPGLVVTYEQYFGPGTRLTVT.

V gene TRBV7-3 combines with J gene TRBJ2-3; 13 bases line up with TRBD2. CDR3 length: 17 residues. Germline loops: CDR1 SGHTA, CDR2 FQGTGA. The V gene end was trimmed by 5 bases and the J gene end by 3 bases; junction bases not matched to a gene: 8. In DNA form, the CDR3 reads TGTGCCAGCAGCGGAGGGACTAGCGGGATGCCTACAGATACGCAGTATTTT. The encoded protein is CASSGGTSGMPTDTQYF.

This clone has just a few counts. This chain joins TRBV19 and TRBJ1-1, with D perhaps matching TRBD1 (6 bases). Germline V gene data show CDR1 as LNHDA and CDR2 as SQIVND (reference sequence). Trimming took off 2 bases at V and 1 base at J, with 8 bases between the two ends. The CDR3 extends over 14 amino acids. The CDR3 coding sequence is TGTGCCAGTAGTATAAAACAGGGGAACACTGAAGCTTTCTTT. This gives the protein CASSIKQGNTEAFF.

The CDR3 here is CASSVDIGQGTETQYF. Written as DNA, the CDR3 is TGTGCCAGCAGCGTAGACATAGGACAGGGAACAGAGACCCAGTACTTC. The chain employs TRBV9 and TRBJ2-5; 8 positions agree with TRBD1. Germline trimming cut 0 bases from V and 4 bases from J; bases unmatched to any gene: 8. The CDR3 has 16 residues. Looked up from germline, CDR1 is SGDLS and CDR2 is YYNGEE. Using reference TRBV9 and TRBJ2-5 for the parts outside the CDR3, the full variable domain is DSGVTQTPKHLITATGQRVTLRCSPRSGDLSVYWYQQSLDQGLQFLIQYYNGEERAKGNILERFSAQQFPDLHSELNLSSLELGDSALYFCASSVDIGQGTETQYFGPGTRLLVL.

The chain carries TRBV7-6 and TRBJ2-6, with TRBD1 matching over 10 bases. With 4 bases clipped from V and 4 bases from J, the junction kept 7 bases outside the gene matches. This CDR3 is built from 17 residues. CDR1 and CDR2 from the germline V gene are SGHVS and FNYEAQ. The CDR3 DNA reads TGTGCCAGCAGCTCCCGGACAGGGGGGTACGGGGCCAACGTCCTGACTTTC. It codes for CASSSRTGGYGANVLTF.

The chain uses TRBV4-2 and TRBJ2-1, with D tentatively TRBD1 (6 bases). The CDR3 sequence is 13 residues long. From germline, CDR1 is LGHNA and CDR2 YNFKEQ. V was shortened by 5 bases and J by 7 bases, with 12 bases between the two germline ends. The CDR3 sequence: CASSLSGDNEQFF. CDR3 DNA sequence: TGTGCCAGCAGCTTATCAGGGGATAATGAGCAGTTCTTC.

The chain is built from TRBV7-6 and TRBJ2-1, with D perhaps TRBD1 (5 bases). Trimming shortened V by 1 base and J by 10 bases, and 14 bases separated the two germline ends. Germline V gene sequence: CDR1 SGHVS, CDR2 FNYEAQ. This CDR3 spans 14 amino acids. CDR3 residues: CASSLDPRAIEQFF. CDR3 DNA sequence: TGTGCCAGCAGCTTAGATCCCAGGGCTATCGAGCAGTTCTTC.

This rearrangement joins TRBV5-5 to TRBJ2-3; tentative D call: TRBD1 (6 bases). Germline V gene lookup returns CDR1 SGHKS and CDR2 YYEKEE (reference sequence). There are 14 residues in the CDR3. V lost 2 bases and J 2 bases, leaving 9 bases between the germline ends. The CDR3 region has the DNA TGTGCCAGCAGCTTAGACAGGTTCACAGATACGCAGTATTTT. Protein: CASSLDRFTDTQYF.

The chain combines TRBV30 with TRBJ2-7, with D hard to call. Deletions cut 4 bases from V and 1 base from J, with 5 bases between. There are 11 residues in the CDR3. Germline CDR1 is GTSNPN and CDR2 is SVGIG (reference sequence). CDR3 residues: CAWTASYEQYF. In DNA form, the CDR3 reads TGTGCCTGGACAGCGTCCTACGAGCAGTACTTC.

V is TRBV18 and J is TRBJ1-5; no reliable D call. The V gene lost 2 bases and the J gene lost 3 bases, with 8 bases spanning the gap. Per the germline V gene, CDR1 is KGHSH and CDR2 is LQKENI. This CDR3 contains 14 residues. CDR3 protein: CASSPGVPNQPQHF. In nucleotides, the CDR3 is TGTGCCAGCTCACCAGGGGTTCCCAATCAGCCCCAGCATTTT. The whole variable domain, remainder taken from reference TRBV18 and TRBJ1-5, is NAGVMQNPRHLVRRRGQEARLRCSPMKGHSHVYWYRQLPEEGLKFMVYLQKENIIDESGMPKERFSAEFPKEGPSILRIQQVVRGDSAAYFCASSPGVPNQPQHFGDGTRLSIL.

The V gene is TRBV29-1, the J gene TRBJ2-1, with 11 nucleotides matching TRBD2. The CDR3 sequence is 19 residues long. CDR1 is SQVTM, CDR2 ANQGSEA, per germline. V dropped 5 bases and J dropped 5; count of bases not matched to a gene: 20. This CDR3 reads CSVHKWSTFLAGGHNEQFF. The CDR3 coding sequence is TGCAGCGTTCATAAGTGGTCCACCTTCCTAGCGGGAGGCCACAATGAGCAGTTCTTC.

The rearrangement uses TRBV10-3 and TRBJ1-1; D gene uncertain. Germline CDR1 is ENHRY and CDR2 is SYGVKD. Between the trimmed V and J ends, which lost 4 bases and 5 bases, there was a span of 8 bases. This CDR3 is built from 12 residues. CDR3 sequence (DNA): TGTGCCATCAGTGTGGGAGAGACTGAAGCTTTCTTT. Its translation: CAISVGETEAFF.

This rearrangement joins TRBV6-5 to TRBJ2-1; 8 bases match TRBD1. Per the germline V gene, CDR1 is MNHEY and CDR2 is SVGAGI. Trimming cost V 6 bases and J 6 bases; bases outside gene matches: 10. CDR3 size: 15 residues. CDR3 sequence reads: CASRLTGGAGNEQFF. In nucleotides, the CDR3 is TGTGCCAGCAGACTTACAGGGGGAGCTGGCAATGAGCAGTTCTTC.

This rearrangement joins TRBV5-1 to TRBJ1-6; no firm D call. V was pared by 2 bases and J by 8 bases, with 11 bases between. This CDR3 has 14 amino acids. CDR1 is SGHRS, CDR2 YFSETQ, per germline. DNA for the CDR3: TGCGCCAGCAGCTTCAGTACAGATCATTCACCCCTCCACTTT. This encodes CASSFSTDHSPLHF.

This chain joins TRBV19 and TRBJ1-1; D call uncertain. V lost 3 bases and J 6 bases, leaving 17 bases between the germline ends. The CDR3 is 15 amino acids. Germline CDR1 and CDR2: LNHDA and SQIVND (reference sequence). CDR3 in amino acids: CASSIIPTLTAEAFF. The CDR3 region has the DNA TGTGCCAGTAGTATTATACCAACGCTTACTGCTGAAGCTTTCTTT.

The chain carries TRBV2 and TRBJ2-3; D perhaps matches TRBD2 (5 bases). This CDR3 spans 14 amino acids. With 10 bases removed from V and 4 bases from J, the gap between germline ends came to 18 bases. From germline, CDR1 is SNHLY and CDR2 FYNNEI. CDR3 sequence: CAIDSLDLADTQYF. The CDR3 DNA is TGTGCCATCGATTCACTAGATTTGGCAGATACGCAGTATTTT.

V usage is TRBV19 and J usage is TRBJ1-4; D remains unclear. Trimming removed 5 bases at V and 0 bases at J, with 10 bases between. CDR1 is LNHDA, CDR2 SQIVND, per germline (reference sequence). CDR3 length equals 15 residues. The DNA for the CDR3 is TGTGCCAGTAGTCCCGGGAGAGCAACTAATGAAAAACTGTTTTTT. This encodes CASSPGRATNEKLFF.

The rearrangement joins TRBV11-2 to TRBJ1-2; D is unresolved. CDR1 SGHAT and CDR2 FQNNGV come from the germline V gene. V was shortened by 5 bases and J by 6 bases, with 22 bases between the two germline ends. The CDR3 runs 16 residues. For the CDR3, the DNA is TGTGCCAGCAGCCACCTTGTACGGAAGCCGGTAGATGGCTACACCTTC. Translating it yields CASSHLVRKPVDGYTF.

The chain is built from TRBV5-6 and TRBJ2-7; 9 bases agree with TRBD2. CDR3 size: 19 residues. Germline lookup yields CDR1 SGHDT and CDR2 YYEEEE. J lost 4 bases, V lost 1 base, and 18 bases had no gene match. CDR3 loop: CASSLKLALAGPSDYEQYF. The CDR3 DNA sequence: TGTGCCAGCAGCTTGAAATTAGCGCTAGCGGGGCCTTCCGATTACGAGCAGTACTTC.

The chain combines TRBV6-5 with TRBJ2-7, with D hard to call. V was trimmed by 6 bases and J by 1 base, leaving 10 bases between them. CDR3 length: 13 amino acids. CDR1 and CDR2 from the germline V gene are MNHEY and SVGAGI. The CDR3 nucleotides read TGTGCCAGCAGACCCCAGAGGTCCTACGAGCAGTACTTC. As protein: CASRPQRSYEQYF.

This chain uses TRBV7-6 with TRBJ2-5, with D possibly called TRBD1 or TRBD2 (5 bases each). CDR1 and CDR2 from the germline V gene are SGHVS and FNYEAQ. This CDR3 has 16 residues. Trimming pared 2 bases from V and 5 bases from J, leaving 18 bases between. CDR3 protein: CASSLRLSGRGETQYF. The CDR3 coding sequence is TGTGCCAGCAGCTTAAGATTGTCGGGGCGCGGGGAGACCCAGTACTTC.

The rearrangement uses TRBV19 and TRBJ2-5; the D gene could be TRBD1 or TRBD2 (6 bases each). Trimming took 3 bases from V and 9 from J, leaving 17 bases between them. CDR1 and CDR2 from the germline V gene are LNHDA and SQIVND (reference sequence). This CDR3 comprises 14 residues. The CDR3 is CASSIGGGRQPQYF. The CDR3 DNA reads TGTGCCAGTAGTATCGGGGGCGGTAGACAACCCCAGTACTTC.

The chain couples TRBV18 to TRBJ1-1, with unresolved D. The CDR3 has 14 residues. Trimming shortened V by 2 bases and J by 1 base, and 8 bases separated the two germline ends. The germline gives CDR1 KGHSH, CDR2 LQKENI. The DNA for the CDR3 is TGTGCCAGCTCACCAGATAGACGGAACACTGAAGCTTTCTTT. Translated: CASSPDRRNTEAFF.

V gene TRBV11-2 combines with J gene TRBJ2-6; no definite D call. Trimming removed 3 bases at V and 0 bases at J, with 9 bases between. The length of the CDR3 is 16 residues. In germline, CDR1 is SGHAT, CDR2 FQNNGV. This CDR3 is CASSFPHTSGANVLTF. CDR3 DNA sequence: TGTGCCAGCAGCTTTCCCCACACCTCTGGGGCCAACGTCCTGACTTTC.

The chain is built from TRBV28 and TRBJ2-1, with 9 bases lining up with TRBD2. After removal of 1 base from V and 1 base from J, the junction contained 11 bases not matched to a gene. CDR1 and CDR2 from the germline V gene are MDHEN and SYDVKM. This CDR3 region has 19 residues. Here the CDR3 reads CASSLFRLAGNKSYNEQFF. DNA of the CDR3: TGTGCCAGCAGTTTATTTAGGCTAGCGGGGAATAAGTCCTACAATGAGCAGTTCTTC.

The CDR3: CASSGDGYTF. In DNA form, the CDR3 reads TGCGCCAGCAGTGGGGATGGCTACACCTTC. The chain links TRBV10-2 to TRBJ1-2; D is uncertain. Trimming took off 4 bases at V and 6 bases at J, with 3 bases between the two ends. Germline assignment: CDR1 WSHSY and CDR2 SAAADI. The CDR3 extends over 10 amino acids.